A selection of T cell receptor beta chains follows, all from one sample in a study of tumor-infiltrating lymphocytes in primary liver carcinoma. TCRdb re-derived calls from the multiplex PCR reads in MiXCR, one entry per CDR3 protein. Altogether about 180,000 distinct CDR3 sequences are present, less than 65% being singletons, with the ten largest covering around 74%. The source material was peripheral blood. Source of these receptors: a man aged 40-49 years with primary liver carcinoma and hepatitis B virus infection. CDR3s include the opening cysteine and the closing phenylalanine or tryptophan. The D gene is left open where the match is weak. For some rows the clone size is stated as once, few or many, or as a class when expanded; others skip it.

d_call,j_call,v_call,clone_size,cdr3_aa,cdr3_nt
NA,TRBJ2-3,TRBV11-2,NA,CASSLVGEADSQYF,TGTGCCAGCAGCTTGGTAGGGGAGGCAGATTCGCAGTATTTT
TRBD1,TRBJ2-7,TRBV4-1,NA,CASSSQTGNYEQYF,TGCGCCAGCAGCTCACAGACAGGGAACTACGAGCAGTACTTC
TRBD1,TRBJ1-4,TRBV5-6,NA,CASTRQGEVREKLFF,TGTGCCAGCACCAGACAGGGGGAAGTGAGGGAAAAACTGTTTTTT
NA,TRBJ2-3,TRBV29-1,few,CSVTGVRTDTQYF,TGCAGCGTGACAGGTGTGCGAACAGATACGCAGTATTTT
NA,TRBJ1-4,TRBV12-3/TRBV12-4,NA,CASSLSRSNEKLFF,TGTGCCAGCAGTTTGAGTAGGAGTAATGAAAAACTGTTTTTT
TRBD2,TRBJ2-3,TRBV12-3/TRBV12-4,NA,CASSLSGSSDTQYF,TGTGCCAGCAGTTTAAGCGGGAGCTCAGATACGCAGTATTTT
NA,TRBJ2-6,TRBV4-1,NA,CASSKGAGISGANVLTF,TGCGCCAGCAGCAAAGGGGCAGGAATCTCTGGGGCCAACGTCCTGACTTTC
NA,TRBJ2-5,TRBV5-4,NA,CASSYAPLAMGETQYF,TGTGCCAGCAGCTACGCGCCTCTCGCGATGGGTGAGACCCAGTACTTC
NA,TRBJ1-1,TRBV28,NA,CASSLQWGLGTEAFF,TGTGCCAGCAGTTTACAGTGGGGGTTGGGCACTGAAGCTTTCTTT
NA,TRBJ1-6,TRBV7-8,NA,CASSIQGRENSALHF,TGTGCCAGCAGCATCCAGGGAAGGGAGAATTCAGCCCTCCACTTT
NA,TRBJ2-7,TRBV11-2,NA,CACSLVGGSYEQYF,TGTGCCTGTAGCTTAGTTGGGGGCTCCTACGAGCAGTACTTC
TRBD1,TRBJ1-6,TRBV5-4,NA,CASSTGTGEQALHF,TGTGCCAGCAGCACCGGGACAGGGGAACAAGCCCTCCACTTT
NA,TRBJ2-3,TRBV29-1,NA,CSVLRGADAQYF,TGCAGCGTTTTGAGGGGCGCAGATGCGCAGTATTTT
NA,TRBJ2-2,TRBV6-2/TRBV6-3,few,CASSLTSTGELFF,TGTGCCAGCAGTTTGACTAGTACCGGGGAGCTGTTTTTT
NA,TRBJ2-1,TRBV6-5,few,CASNQKAGAGEQFF,TGTGCCAGCAACCAGAAGGCCGGGGCTGGTGAGCAGTTCTTC
TRBD1,TRBJ2-3,TRBV29-1,NA,CSVEYGTGADTQYF,TGCAGCGTTGAATACGGGACAGGGGCAGATACGCAGTATTTT
NA,TRBJ1-5,TRBV6-1,NA,CTSSGGSSNQPQHF,TGTACCAGCAGTGGAGGGTCTAGCAATCAGCCCCAGCATTTT
NA,TRBJ2-5,TRBV29-1,few,CSVEPGRKQSSQYF,TGCAGCGTTGAACCGGGACGGAAGCAGTCATCCCAGTACTTC
NA,TRBJ2-3,TRBV29-1,few,CSVYLSTDTQYF,TGCAGCGTTTATCTTAGCACAGATACGCAGTATTTT
TRBD1,TRBJ2-7,TRBV6-5,few,CASSYSGTGSHEQYF,TGTGCCAGCAGTTACTCCGGGACAGGGTCCCACGAGCAGTACTTC
NA,TRBJ2-3,TRBV6-6,once,CASSGDGSNKPQYF,TGTGCCAGCAGTGGGGACGGTAGCAATAAGCCCCAGTATTTT
NA,TRBJ1-4,TRBV29-1,NA,CSVVLAATNEKLFF,TGCAGCGTTGTGTTGGCCGCAACTAATGAAAAACTGTTTTTT
NA,TRBJ2-4,TRBV28,NA,CANSLEGTNIQYF,TGTGCCAACAGTTTAGAAGGGACCAACATTCAGTACTTC
TRBD1,TRBJ2-7,TRBV11-2,NA,CASSLGGTGTYEQYF,TGTGCCAGCAGCTTAGGCGGGACAGGGACCTACGAGCAGTACTTC
NA,TRBJ2-7,TRBV21-1,NA,CASSKRGHASSGYEQYF,TGTGCCAGCAGCAAAAGAGGGCACGCCTCCTCAGGCTACGAGCAGTACTTC
TRBD2,TRBJ2-3,TRBV6-2/TRBV6-3,NA,CASSYSILAGGPTDTQYF,TGTGCCAGCAGTTACTCGATCCTAGCGGGAGGCCCCACAGATACGCAGTATTTT
TRBD1,TRBJ2-7,TRBV4-1,NA,CARSRQTGVYEQYF,TGCGCCAGGAGCCGCCAAACAGGGGTCTACGAGCAGTACTTC
NA,TRBJ1-2,TRBV29-1,NA,CSVEVAGARMYGYTF,TGCAGCGTTGAAGTAGCGGGGGCGAGGATGTATGGCTACACCTTC